This section outlines one T cell receptor (beta chain) sequence together with its context. Its antigen is currently unknown. Repertoires were generated with immunoSEQ multiplex PCR, while TCRdb's copy carries only in-frame clones and drops some. Among 120,000 to 150,000 clones listed, around 93% were seen once. This sample was taken from a study of T cell responses to AZD1222 COVID-19 vaccine. Study-wide findings and caveats: Two doses of AZD1222 preceded a rise in Spike-specific TCR breadth and depth. Mostly white British, mostly female donors; authors suggested clonal diversity may be underestimated.

The junction had 5 bases not matched to a gene; V was cut back by 5 bases and J by 0 bases. The germline CDR1 and CDR2 sequences are SGHNT and YENEEA. The CDR3 sequence is 17 residues long. The receptor comes from an adult in good health. The chain is built from TRBV11-3 and TRBJ2-1; TRBD2 matches at 12 bases. Sequencing was performed on peripheral blood, taken on day 0 of AZD1222 vaccination. The CDR3 nucleotides are TGTGCCAGCAGCCAACTAGCGGGGGGATACTCCTACAATGAGCAGTTCTTC. It codes for CASSQLAGGYSYNEQFF. Using reference TRBV11-3 and TRBJ2-1 for the parts outside the CDR3, the full variable domain is EAGVVQSPRYKIIEKKQPVAFWCNPISGHNTLYWYLQNLGQGPELLIRYENEEAVDDSQLPKDRFSAERLKGVDSTLKIQPAELGDSAVYLCASSQLAGGYSYNEQFFGPGTRLTVL.